The 5 T cell receptor beta chains below all came from one sample that was sequenced in a study of shared clonotypes between healthy human individuals. The repertoire was sequenced with immunoSEQ multiplex PCR; TCRdb's copy has only in-frame clones and lacks some. The sample carries a few million clones, just over 90% recorded once. Sequencing was done on a sample of naive CD4+ T cells sorted from blood. As for subset: CD45RA+ positively selected. These receptors all stem from a man between 18 and 35 years old in good health.

The chain links TRBV7-9 to TRBJ2-3, with unresolved D. This CDR3 has 15 residues. From germline, CDR1 is SEHNR and CDR2 FQNEAQ (reference sequence). V was cut by 3 bases and J by 2 bases, with 12 bases left in between. The CDR3: CASSLAWTDTDTQYF. CDR3 nucleotides: TGTGCCAGCAGCTTGGCTTGGACCGACACAGATACGCAGTATTTT.

V and J are TRBV9 and TRBJ2-7; perhaps TRBD2 as D (6 bases). With 2 bases removed from V and 4 bases from J, the gap between germline ends came to 13 bases. CDR1 is SGDLS, CDR2 YYNGEE, per germline. This CDR3 contains 14 residues. This chain's CDR3 is CASSVGGARYEQYF. The DNA of the CDR3 is TGTGCCAGCAGCGTGGGCGGGGCGCGGTACGAGCAGTACTTC. Drawing the rest from reference TRBV9 and TRBJ2-7, the complete variable domain is DSGVTQTPKHLITATGQRVTLRCSPRSGDLSVYWYQQSLDQGLQFLIQYYNGEERAKGNILERFSAQQFPDLHSELNLSSLELGDSALYFCASSVGGARYEQYFGPGTRLTVT.

The chain employs TRBV11-2 and TRBJ2-7; 8 nucleotides match TRBD1. The CDR3 covers 14 residues. Losses at the gene ends were 3 bases for V and 7 bases for J; bases not matched to a gene: 8. CDR1 and CDR2 (germline): SGHAT, FQNNGV. CDR3 sequence (DNA): TGTGCCAGCAGCTTTCCCGGACAGGGTCGAGAGCAGTACTTC. Its translation is CASSFPGQGREQYF.

The rearrangement joins TRBV19 to TRBJ2-1; 8 bases are shared with TRBD2. The CDR3 has 17 residues. Germline V gives CDR1 LNHDA, CDR2 SQIVND (reference sequence). After removal of 0 bases from V and 4 bases from J, the junction contained 8 bases not matched to a gene. The CDR3 DNA is TGTGCCAGTAGTATAGATGGGTCAGCGGGGGAGTACAATGAGCAGTTCTTC. It codes for CASSIDGSAGEYNEQFF.

This clone was picked up one time. DNA for the CDR3: TGTGCCAGCAGTTACTCGAGTGCGGGGGTCCAAGAGACCCAGTACTTC. Translation: CASSYSSAGVQETQYF. The rearrangement joins TRBV6-5 to TRBJ2-5, with 7 bases fitting TRBD2. The CDR3 runs to 16 residues. The junction had 5 bases not matched to a gene; V was cut back by 0 bases and J by 1 base. Germline V gene lookup returns CDR1 MNHEY and CDR2 SVGAGI.